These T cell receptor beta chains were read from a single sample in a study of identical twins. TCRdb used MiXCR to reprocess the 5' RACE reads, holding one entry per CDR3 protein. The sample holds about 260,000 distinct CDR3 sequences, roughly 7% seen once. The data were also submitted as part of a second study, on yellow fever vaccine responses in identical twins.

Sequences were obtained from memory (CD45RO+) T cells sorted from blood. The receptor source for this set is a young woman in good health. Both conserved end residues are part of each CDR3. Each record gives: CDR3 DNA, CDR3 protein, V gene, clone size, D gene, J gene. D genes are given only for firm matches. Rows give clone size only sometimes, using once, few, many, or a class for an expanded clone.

cdr3_nt: TGTGCCACCAGTAAAGGCATGAACACTGAAGCTTTCTTT
cdr3_aa: CATSKGMNTEAFF
v_call: TRBV24-1
clone_size: NA
d_call: NA
j_call: TRBJ1-1

cdr3_nt: TGCGCCAGCAGCCAGAACGACAGGGAGGCTGAAGCTTTCTTT
cdr3_aa: CASSQNDREAEAFF
v_call: TRBV4-1
clone_size: few
d_call: TRBD1
j_call: TRBJ1-1

cdr3_nt: TGTGCCAGCAGCTTAGCCATAGGATCAAACGAGCAGTACTTC
cdr3_aa: CASSLAIGSNEQYF
v_call: TRBV7-9
clone_size: NA
d_call: NA
j_call: TRBJ2-7

cdr3_nt: TGCAGCGTCGGGACAGCTAACTATGGCTACACCTTC
cdr3_aa: CSVGTANYGYTF
v_call: TRBV29-1
clone_size: many
d_call: TRBD1
j_call: TRBJ1-2

cdr3_nt: TGTGCCAGCAGTTTATCCGGGTTCCAGCGGGAGGGCCAAGAGACCCAGTACTTC
cdr3_aa: CASSLSGFQREGQETQYF
v_call: TRBV27
clone_size: few
d_call: TRBD2
j_call: TRBJ2-5

cdr3_nt: TGTGCCAGCAGCTTAGGTAGGGTACTCCAGGGTGAGCAGTTCTTC
cdr3_aa: CASSLGRVLQGEQFF
v_call: TRBV7-6
clone_size: many
d_call: NA
j_call: TRBJ2-1

cdr3_nt: TGTGCCAGCAGTAACGGGGGTTTCGGGGCTAACTATGGCTACACCTTC
cdr3_aa: CASSNGGFGANYGYTF
v_call: TRBV6-5
clone_size: few
d_call: NA
j_call: TRBJ1-2

cdr3_nt: TGCAGTGCTAAGGTGGGAGGATCCTACAATGAGCAGTTCTTC
cdr3_aa: CSAKVGGSYNEQFF
v_call: TRBV20-1
clone_size: few
d_call: NA
j_call: TRBJ2-1

cdr3_nt: TGTGCCAGCAGAGATCTAGCGGGGGGGATTAGTAATGAGCAGTTCTTC
cdr3_aa: CASRDLAGGISNEQFF
v_call: TRBV2
clone_size: few
d_call: TRBD2
j_call: TRBJ2-1

cdr3_nt: TGTGCCACCAGTGATTCCCGCAGGACTAGCAATCAGCCCCAGCATTTT
cdr3_aa: CATSDSRRTSNQPQHF
v_call: TRBV24-1
clone_size: many
d_call: NA
j_call: TRBJ1-5

cdr3_nt: TGTGCCAGCAGTGGGGACAGGGGCTTGAACACTGAAGCTTTCTTT
cdr3_aa: CASSGDRGLNTEAFF
v_call: TRBV6-1
clone_size: NA
d_call: TRBD1
j_call: TRBJ1-1

cdr3_nt: TGTGCCACCGAGAGCGGACAGGGAGGCCAAGAGACCCAGTACTTC
cdr3_aa: CATESGQGGQETQYF
v_call: TRBV10-3
clone_size: NA
d_call: TRBD1
j_call: TRBJ2-5

cdr3_nt: TGTGCCAGCAGCTTCTTTGGTCGGGACAGGGGGCCTCCCTCCTACAATGAGCAGTTCTTC
cdr3_aa: CASSFFGRDRGPPSYNEQFF
v_call: TRBV7-6
clone_size: few
d_call: TRBD1
j_call: TRBJ2-1

cdr3_nt: TGTGCCAGCAGTAGGTATAGCAGGGGATACACCGGGGAGCTGTTTTTT
cdr3_aa: CASSRYSRGYTGELFF
v_call: TRBV11-2
clone_size: NA
d_call: NA
j_call: TRBJ2-2

cdr3_nt: TGCGCCAGCAGCCAACACAATGAGCAGTTCTTC
cdr3_aa: CASSQHNEQFF
v_call: TRBV5-1
clone_size: many
d_call: NA
j_call: TRBJ2-1